The clone carrying this TCR beta chain was seen a few times. Antigen unknown. A sample-barcoded 5' primer and a J-beta primer mix were used in a second PCR of roughly 7 to 11 cycles. TCRdb recomputed calls from the 5' RACE reads with MiXCR, one row per CDR3 protein. The table lists over a million distinct CDR3 sequences, around 42% of them singletons, with around 8% in the top ten. Caucasian individuals from Russia who were healthy and aged about 6 to 95 acted as donors. Samples each yielded at least 6 micrograms of total RNA. The ends lost 6 bases at V and 2 bases at J; junction bases unmatched: 7. This CDR3 comprises 15 residues. Germline V lookup: CDR1 SGHAT, CDR2 FQNNGV. The data were taken from a study of blood T cells in healthy people across ages. Overall study results and limits: Naive T cell percentage showed a strong correlation with the diversity of TCR beta. Compared with aged donors, long-lived donors showed fewer expanded clones, suggesting selection.

This TCR derives from a woman aged 18-35 years in good health. The sample taken for sequencing was blood. The J gene is TRBJ2-7, the V gene TRBV11-2; TRBD2 matches 10 bases. CDR3 DNA sequence: TGTGCCAGCAGTTCTATAGCGGGAGGTCCCTACGAGCAGTACTTC. Protein sequence: CASSSIAGGPYEQYF.